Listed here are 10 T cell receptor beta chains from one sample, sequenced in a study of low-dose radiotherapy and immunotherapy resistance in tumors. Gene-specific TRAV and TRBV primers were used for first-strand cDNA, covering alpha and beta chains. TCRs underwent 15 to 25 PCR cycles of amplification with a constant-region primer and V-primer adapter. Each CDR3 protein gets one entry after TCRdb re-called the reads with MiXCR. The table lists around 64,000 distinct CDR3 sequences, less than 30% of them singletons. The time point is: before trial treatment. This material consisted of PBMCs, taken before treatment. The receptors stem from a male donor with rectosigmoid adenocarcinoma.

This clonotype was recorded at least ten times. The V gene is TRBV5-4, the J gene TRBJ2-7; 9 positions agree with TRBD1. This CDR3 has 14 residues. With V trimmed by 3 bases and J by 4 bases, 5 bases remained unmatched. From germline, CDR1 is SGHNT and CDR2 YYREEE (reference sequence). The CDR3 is CASSWGQGLYEQYF. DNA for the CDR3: TGTGCCAGCAGCTGGGGACAGGGCCTATACGAGCAGTACTTC.

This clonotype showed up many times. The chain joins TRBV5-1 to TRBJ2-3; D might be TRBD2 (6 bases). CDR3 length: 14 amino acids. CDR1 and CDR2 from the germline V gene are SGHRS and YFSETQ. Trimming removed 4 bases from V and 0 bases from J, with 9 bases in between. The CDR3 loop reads CASSGGASTDTQYF. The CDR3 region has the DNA TGCGCCAGCAGCGGCGGGGCAAGCACAGATACGCAGTATTTT.

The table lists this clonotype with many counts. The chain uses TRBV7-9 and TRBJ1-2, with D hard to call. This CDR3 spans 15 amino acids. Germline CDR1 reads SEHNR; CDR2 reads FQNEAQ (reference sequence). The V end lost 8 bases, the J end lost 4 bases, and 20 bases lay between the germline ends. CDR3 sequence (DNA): TGTGCCAGCGGTCTCCCCGGGAGCCAGGCCTATGGCTACACCTTC. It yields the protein CASGLPGSQAYGYTF.

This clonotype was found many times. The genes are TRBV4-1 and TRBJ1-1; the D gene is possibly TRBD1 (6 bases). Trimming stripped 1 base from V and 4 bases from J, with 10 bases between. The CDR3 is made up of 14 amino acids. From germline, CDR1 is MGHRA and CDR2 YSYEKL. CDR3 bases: TGCGCCAGCAGCCAAGGGTTGGGGGCCACTGAAGCTTTCTTT. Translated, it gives CASSQGLGATEAFF.

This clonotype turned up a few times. The CDR3 bases are TGCGCCAGCAGCATCGGACGATTCCAAGAGACCCAGTACTTC. Its translation is CASSIGRFQETQYF. The chain uses TRBV1 and TRBJ2-5. TRBV1 is a documented pseudogene. CDR3 length equals 14 residues.

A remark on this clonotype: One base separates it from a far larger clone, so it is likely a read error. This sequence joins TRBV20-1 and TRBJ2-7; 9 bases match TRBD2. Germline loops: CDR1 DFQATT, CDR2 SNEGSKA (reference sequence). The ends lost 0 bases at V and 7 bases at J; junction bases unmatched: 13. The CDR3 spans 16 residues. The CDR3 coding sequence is TGCAGTGCTAGAGAATTAGCGGGAGAGGTTATGAATGAGCAGTACTTC. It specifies CSARELAGEVMNEQYF.

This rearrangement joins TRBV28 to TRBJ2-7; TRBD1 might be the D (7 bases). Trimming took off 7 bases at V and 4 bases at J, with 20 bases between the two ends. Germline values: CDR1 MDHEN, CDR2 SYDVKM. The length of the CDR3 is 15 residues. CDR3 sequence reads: CASTSDSTGRYEQYF. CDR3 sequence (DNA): TGTGCCAGCACCTCAGATTCGACAGGGAGGTACGAGCAGTACTTC.

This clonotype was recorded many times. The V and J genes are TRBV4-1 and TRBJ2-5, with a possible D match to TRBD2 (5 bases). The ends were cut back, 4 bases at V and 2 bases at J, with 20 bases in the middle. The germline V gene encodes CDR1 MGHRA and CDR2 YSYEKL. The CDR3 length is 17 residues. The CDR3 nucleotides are TGCGCCAGCAGCCCCCCAAGGCGGGTTTCCCTTCAAGAGACCCAGTACTTC. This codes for CASSPPRRVSLQETQYF.

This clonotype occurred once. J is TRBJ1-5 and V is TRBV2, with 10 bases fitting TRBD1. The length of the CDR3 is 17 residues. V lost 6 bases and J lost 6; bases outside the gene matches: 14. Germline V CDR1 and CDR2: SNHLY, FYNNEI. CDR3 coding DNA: TGTGCCAGCAGCAGAGCTGGACAGGGGGGTATAGGTCAGCCCCAGCATTTT. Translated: CASSRAGQGGIGQPQHF.

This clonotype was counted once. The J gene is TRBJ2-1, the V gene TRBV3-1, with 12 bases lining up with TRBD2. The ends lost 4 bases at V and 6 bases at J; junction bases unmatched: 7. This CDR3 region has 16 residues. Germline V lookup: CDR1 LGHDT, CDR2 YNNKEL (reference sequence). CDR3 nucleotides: TGTGCCAGCAGCCCTCGCCTAGCGGGAGGGCCCAATGAGCAGTTCTTC. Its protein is CASSPRLAGGPNEQFF.